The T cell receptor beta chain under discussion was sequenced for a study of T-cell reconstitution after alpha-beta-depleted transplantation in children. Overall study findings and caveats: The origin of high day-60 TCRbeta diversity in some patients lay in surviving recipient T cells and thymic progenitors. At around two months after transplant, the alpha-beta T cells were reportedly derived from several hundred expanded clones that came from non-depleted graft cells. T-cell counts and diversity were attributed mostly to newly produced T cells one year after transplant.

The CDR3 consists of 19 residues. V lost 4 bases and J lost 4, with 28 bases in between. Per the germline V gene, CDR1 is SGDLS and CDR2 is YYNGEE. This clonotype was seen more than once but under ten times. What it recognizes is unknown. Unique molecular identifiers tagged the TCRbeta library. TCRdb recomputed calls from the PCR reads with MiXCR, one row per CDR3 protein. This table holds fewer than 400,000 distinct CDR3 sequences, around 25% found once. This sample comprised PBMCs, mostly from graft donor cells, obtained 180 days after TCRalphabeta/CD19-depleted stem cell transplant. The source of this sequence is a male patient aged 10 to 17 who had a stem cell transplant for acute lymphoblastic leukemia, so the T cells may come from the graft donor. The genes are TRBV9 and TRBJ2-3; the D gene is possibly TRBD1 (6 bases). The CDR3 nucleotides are TGTGCCAGCAGCTATTTTATCAACACGGGACAAAAGATTGCAGATACGCAGTATTTT. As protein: CASSYFINTGQKIADTQYF.